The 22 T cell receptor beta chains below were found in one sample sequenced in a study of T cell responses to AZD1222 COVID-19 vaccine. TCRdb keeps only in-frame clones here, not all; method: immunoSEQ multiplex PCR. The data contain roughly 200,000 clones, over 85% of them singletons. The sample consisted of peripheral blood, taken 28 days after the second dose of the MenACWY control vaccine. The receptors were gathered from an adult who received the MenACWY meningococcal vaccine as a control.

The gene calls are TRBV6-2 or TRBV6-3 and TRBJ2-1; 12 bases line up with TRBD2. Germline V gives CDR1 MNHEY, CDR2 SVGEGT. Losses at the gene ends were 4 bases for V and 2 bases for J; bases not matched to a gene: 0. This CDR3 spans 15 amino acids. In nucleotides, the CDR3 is TGTGCCAGCAGTTCTAGCGGGGGGGCCTACAATGAGCAGTTCTTC. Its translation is CASSSSGGAYNEQFF.

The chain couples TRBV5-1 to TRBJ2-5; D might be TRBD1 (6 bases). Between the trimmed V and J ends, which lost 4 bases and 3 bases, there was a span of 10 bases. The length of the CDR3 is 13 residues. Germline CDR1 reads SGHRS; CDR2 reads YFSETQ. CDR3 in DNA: TGCGCCAGCAGCGCAACAGGGAAAGAGACCCAGTACTTC. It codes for CASSATGKETQYF.

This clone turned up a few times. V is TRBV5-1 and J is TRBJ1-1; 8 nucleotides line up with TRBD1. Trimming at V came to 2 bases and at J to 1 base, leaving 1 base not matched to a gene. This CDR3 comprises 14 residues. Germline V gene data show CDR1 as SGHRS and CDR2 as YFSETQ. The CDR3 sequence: CASSLGTGNTEAFF. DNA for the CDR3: TGCGCCAGCAGCTTAGGGACAGGGAACACTGAAGCTTTCTTT.

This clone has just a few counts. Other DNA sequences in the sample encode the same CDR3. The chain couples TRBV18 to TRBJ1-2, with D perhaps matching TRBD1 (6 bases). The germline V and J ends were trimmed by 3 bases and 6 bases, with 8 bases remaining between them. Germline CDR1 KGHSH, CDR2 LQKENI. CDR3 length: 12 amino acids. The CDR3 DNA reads TGTGCCAGCTCACCGCAGGGGAATGGCTACACCTTC. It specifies CASSPQGNGYTF. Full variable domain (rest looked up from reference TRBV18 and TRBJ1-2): NAGVMQNPRHLVRRRGQEARLRCSPMKGHSHVYWYRQLPEEGLKFMVYLQKENIIDESGMPKERFSAEFPKEGPSILRIQQVVRGDSAAYFCASSPQGNGYTFGSGTRLTVV.

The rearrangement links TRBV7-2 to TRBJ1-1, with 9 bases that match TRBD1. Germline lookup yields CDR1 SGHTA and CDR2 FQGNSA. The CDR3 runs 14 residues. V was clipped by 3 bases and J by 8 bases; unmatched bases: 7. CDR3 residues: CASSFTDRGREAFF. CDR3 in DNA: TGTGCCAGCAGCTTCACGGACAGGGGTCGAGAAGCTTTCTTT. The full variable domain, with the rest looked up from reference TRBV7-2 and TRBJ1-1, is GAGVSQSPSNKVTEKGKDVELRCDPISGHTALYWYRQSLGQGLEFLIYFQGNSAPDKSGLPSDRFSAERTGGSVSTLTIQRTQQEDSAVYLCASSFTDRGREAFFGQGTRLTVV.

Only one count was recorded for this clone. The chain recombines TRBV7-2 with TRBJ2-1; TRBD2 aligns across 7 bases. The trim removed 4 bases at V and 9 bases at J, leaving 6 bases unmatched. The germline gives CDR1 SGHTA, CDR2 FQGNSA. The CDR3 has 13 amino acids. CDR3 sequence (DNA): TGTGCCAGCAGCTACCCCGGGAGGCGTGAGCAGTTCTTC. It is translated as CASSYPGRREQFF.

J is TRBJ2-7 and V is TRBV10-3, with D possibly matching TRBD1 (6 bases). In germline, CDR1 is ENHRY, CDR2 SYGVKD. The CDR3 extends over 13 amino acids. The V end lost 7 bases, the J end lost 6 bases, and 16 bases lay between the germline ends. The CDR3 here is CAINRDMNFEQYF. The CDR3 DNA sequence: TGTGCCATCAACCGGGACATGAACTTCGAGCAGTACTTC.

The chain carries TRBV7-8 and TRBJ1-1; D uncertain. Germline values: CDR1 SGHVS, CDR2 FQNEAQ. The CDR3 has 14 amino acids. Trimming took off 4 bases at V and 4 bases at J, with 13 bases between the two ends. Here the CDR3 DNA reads TGTGCCAGCAGCTCCCGCGCGGGTTCCACTGAAGCTTTCTTT. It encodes CASSSRAGSTEAFF.

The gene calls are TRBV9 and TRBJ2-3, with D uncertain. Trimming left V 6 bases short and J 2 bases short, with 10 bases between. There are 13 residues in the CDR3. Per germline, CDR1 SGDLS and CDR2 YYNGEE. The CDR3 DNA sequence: TGTGCCAGCAACCGAATAGTCACAGATACGCAGTATTTT. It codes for CASNRIVTDTQYF.

DNA of the CDR3: TGTGCCAGCAGACGTACCGGGGGCAGCAATCAGCCCCAGCATTTT. Its translation: CASRRTGGSNQPQHF. The V call is TRBV6-5, the J call TRBJ1-5; D possibly corresponds to TRBD1 (6 bases). Trimming left V 6 bases short and J 1 base short, with 13 bases between. CDR3 size: 15 residues. Germline V lookup: CDR1 MNHEY, CDR2 SVGAGI.

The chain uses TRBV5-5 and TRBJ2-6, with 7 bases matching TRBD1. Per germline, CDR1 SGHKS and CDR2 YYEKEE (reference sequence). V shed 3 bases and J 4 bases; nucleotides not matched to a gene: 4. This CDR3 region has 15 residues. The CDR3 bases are TGTGCCAGCAGCTCCAGGGGGTCCGGGGCCAACGTCCTGACTTTC. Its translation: CASSSRGSGANVLTF. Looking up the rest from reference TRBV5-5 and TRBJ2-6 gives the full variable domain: DAGVTQSPTHLIKTRGQQVTLRCSPISGHKSVSWYQQVLGQGPQFIFQYYEKEERGRGNFPDRFSARQFPNYSSELNVNALLLGDSALYLCASSSRGSGANVLTFGAGSRLTVL.

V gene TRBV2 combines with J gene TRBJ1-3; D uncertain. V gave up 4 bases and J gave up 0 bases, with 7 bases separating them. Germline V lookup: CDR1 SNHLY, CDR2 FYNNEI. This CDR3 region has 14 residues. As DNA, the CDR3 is TGTGCCAGCAGTGCAGGCCCCTCTGGAAACACCATATATTTT. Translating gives CASSAGPSGNTIYF.

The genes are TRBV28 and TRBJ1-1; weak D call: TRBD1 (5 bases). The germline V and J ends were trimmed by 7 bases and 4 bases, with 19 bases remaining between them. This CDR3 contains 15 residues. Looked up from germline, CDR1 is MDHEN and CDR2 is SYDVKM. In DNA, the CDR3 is TGTGCCAGCACTTTCCTCGGAGGGGTCATCACTGAAGCTTTCTTT. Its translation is CASTFLGGVITEAFF.

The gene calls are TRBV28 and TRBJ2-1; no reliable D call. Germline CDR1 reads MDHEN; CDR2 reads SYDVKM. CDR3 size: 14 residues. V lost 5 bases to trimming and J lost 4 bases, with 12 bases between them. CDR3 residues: CASSPADLYNEQFF. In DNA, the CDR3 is TGTGCCAGCAGTCCCGCCGACCTTTACAATGAGCAGTTCTTC.

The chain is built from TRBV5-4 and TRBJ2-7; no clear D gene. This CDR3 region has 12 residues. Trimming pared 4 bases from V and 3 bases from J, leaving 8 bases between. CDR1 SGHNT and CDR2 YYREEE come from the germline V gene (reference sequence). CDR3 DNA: TGTGCCAGCAGCATAGATCGCTACGAGCAGTACTTC. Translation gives CASSIDRYEQYF. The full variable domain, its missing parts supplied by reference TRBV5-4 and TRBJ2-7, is ETGVTQSPTHLIKTRGQQVTLRCSSQSGHNTVSWYQQALGQGPQFIFQYYREEENGRGNFPPRFSGLQFPNYSSELNVNALELDDSALYLCASSIDRYEQYFGPGTRLTVT.

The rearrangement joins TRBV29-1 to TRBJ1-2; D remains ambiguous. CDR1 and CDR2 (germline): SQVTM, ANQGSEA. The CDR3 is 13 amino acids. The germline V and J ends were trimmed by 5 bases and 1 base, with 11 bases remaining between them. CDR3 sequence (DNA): TGCAGCGTTTTCGACACCCATAACTATGGCTACACCTTC. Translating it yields CSVFDTHNYGYTF. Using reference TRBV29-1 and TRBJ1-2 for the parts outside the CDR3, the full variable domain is SAVISQKPSRDICQRGTSLTIQCQVDSQVTMMFWYRQQPGQSLTLIATANQGSEATYESGFVIDKFPISRPNLTFSTLTVSNMSPEDSSIYLCSVFDTHNYGYTFGSGTRLTVV.

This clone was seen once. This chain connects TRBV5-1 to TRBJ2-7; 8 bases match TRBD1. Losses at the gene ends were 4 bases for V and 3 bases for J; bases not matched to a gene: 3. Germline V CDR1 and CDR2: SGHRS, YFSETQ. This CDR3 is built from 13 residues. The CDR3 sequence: CASSLTGGYEQYF. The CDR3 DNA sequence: TGCGCCAGCAGCCTCACAGGGGGCTACGAGCAGTACTTC.

The CDR3 bases are TGTGCCAGCAGTTTGACGGGCAATGAGCAGTTCTTC. Its translation: CASSLTGNEQFF. V and J are TRBV28 and TRBJ2-1; D uncertain. This CDR3 has 12 residues. The germline V gene encodes CDR1 MDHEN and CDR2 SYDVKM. V lost 3 bases, J lost 6 bases, and 6 bases lay in between.

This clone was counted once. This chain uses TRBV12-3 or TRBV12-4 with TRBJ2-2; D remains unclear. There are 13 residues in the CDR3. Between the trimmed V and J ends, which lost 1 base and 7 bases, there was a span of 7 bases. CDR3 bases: TGTGCCAGCAGTTTAGGTCAGAGCGGGGAGCTGTTTTTT. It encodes CASSLGQSGELFF.

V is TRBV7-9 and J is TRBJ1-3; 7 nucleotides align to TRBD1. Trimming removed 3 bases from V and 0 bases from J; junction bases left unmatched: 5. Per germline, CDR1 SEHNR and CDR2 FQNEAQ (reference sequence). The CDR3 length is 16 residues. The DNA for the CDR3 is TGTGCCAGCAGCTTCTCCGGGACAGACTCTGGAAACACCATATATTTT. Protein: CASSFSGTDSGNTIYF.

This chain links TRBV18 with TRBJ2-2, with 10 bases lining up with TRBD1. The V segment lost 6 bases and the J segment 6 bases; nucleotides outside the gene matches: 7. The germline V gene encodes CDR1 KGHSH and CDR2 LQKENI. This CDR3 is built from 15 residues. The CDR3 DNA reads TGTGCCAGCTCGCCCGGGACAGGGGATGCCGGGGAGCTGTTTTTT. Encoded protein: CASSPGTGDAGELFF.

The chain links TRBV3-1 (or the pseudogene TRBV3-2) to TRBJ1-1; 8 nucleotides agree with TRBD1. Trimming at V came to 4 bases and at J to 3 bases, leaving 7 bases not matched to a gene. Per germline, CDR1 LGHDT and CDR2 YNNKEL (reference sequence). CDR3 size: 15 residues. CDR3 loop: CASSLSGTGHTEAFF. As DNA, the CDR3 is TGTGCCAGCAGCCTTTCCGGGACAGGCCACACTGAAGCTTTCTTT.